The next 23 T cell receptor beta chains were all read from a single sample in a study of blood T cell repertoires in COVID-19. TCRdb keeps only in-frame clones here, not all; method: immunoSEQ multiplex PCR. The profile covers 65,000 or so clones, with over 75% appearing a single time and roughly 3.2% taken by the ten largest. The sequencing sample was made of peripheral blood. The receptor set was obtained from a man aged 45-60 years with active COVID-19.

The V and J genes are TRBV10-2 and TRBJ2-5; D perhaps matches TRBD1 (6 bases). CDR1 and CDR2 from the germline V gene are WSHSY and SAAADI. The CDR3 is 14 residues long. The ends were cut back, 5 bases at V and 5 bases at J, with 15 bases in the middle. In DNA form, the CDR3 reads TGCGCCAGCAGTTTCACAGGGCTGGGGGAGACCCAGTACTTC. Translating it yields CASSFTGLGETQYF.

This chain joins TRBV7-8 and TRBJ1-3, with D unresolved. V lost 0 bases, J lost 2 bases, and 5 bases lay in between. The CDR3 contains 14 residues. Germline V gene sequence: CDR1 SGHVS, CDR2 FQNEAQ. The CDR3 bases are TGTGCCAGCAGCTTAGCGGCAGCTGGAAACACCATATATTTT. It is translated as CASSLAAAGNTIYF.

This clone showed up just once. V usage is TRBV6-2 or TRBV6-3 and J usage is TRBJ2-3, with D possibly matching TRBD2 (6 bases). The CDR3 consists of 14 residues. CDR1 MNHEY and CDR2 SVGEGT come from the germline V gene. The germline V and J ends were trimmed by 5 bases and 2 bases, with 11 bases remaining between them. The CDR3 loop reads CASSRDFDTDTQYF. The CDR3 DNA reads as TGTGCCAGCAGTCGGGACTTCGACACAGATACGCAGTATTTT.

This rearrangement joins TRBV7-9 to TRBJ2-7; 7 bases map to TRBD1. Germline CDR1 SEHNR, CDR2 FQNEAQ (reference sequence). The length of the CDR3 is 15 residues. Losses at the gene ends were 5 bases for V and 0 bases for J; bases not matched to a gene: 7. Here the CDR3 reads CASSARQGFSYEQYF. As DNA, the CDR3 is TGTGCCAGCAGCGCGCGACAGGGTTTCTCCTACGAGCAGTACTTC.

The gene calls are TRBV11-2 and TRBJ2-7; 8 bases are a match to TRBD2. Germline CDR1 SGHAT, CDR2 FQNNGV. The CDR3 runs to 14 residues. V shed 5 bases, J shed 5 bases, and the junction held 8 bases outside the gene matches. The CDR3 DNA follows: TGTGCCAGCAGCCCGGGACTAGAGACGGACGAGCAGTACTTC. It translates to CASSPGLETDEQYF.

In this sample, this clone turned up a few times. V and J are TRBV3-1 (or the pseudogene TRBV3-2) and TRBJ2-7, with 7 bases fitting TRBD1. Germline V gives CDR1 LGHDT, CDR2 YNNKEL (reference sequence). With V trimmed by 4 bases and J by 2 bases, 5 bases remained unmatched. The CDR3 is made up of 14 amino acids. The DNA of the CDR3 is TGTGCCAGCAGCCTGACCGGGACAGCCTACGAGCAGTACTTC. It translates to CASSLTGTAYEQYF.

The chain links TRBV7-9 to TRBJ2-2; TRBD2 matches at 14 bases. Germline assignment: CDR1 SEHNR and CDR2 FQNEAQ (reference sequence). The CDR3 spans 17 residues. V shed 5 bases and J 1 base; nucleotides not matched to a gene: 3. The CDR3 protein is CASSSGLAGGNTGELFF. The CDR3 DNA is TGTGCCAGCAGCAGCGGACTAGCGGGGGGGAACACCGGGGAGCTGTTTTTT. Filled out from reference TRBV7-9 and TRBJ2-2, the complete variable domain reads DTGVSQNPRHKITKRGQNVTFRCDPISEHNRLYWYRQTLGQGPEFLTYFQNEAQLEKSRLLSDRFSAERPKGSFSTLEIQRTEQGDSAMYLCASSSGLAGGNTGELFFGEGSRLTVL.

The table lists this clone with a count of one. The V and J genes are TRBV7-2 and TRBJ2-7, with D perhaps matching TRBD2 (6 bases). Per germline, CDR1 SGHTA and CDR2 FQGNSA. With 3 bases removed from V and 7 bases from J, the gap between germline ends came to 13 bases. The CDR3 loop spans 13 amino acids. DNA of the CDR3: TGTGCCAGCAGCTTCGGAGGGCTTATTGAGCAGTACTTC. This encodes CASSFGGLIEQYF.

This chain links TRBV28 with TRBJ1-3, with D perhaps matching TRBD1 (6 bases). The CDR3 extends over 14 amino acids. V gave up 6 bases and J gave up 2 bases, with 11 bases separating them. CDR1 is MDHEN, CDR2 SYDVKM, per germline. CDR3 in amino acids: CASRPWGPGNTIYF. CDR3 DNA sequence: TGTGCCAGCAGACCATGGGGGCCTGGAAACACCATATATTTT.

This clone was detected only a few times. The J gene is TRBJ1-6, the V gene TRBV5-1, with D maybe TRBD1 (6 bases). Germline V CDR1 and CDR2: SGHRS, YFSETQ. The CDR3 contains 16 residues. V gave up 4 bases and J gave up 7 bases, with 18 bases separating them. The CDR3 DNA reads TGCGCCAGCAGCCCGCAGACAGGTAGTCGGAATTCACCCCTCCACTTT. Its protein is CASSPQTGSRNSPLHF.

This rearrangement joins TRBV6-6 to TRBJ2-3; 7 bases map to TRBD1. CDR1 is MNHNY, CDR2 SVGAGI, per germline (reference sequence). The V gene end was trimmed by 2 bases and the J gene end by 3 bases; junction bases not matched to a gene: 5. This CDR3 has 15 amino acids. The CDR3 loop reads CASSYRDRGTDTQYF. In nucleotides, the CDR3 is TGTGCCAGCAGTTACAGGGACAGAGGAACAGATACGCAGTATTTT.

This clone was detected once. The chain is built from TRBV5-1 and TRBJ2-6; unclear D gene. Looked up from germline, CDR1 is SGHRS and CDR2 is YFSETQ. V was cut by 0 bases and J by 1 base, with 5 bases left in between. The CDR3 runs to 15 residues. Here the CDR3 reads CASSLAESGANVLTF. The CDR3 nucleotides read TGCGCCAGCAGCTTGGCGGAGTCTGGGGCCAACGTCCTGACTTTC.

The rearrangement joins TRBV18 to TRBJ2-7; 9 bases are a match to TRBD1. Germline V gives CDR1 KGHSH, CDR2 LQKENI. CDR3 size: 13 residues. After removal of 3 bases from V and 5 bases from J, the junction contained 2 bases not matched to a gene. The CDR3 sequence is CASSPGQGDEQYF. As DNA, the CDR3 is TGTGCCAGCTCACCGGGACAGGGCGACGAGCAGTACTTC.

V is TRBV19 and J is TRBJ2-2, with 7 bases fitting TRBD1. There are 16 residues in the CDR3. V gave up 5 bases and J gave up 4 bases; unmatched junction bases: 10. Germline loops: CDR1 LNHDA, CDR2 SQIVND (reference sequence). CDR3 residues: CASSFSRTGSTGELFF. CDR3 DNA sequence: TGTGCCAGTAGTTTCTCCCGGACAGGAAGCACCGGGGAGCTGTTTTTT.

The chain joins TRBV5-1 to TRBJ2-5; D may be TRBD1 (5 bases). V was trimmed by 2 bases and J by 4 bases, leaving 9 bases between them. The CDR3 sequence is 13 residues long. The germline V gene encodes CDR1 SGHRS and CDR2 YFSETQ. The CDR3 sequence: CASSFDSRETQYF. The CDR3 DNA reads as TGCGCCAGCAGCTTTGACAGTCGAGAGACCCAGTACTTC.

The CDR3 loop reads CASSTPTRSPNYGYTF. The CDR3 DNA is TGTGCCAGCAGCACCCCGACAAGGTCTCCTAACTATGGCTACACCTTC. This chain links TRBV5-4 with TRBJ1-2; D ambiguous. CDR1 and CDR2 from the germline V gene are SGHNT and YYREEE (reference sequence). CDR3 length: 16 residues. Trimming stripped 4 bases from V and 0 bases from J, with 16 bases between. The whole variable domain, remainder taken from reference TRBV5-4 and TRBJ1-2, is ETGVTQSPTHLIKTRGQQVTLRCSSQSGHNTVSWYQQALGQGPQFIFQYYREEENGRGNFPPRFSGLQFPNYSSELNVNALELDDSALYLCASSTPTRSPNYGYTFGSGTRLTVV.

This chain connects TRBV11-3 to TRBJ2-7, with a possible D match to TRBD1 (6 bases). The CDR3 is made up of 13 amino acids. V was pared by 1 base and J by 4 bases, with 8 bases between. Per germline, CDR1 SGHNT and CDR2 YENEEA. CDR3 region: CASSLGRGYEQYF. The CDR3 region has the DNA TGTGCCAGCAGCTTAGGCAGGGGTTACGAGCAGTACTTC.

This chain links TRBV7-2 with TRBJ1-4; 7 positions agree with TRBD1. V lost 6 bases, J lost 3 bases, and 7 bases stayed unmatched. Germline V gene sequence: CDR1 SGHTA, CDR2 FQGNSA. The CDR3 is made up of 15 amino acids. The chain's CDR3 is CASRLQGGPNEKLFF. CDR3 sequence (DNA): TGTGCCAGCAGGCTACAAGGGGGCCCTAATGAAAAACTGTTTTTT. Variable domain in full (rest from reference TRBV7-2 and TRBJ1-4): GAGVSQSPSNKVTEKGKDVELRCDPISGHTALYWYRQSLGQGLEFLIYFQGNSAPDKSGLPSDRFSAERTGGSVSTLTIQRTQQEDSAVYLCASRLQGGPNEKLFFGSGTQLSVL.

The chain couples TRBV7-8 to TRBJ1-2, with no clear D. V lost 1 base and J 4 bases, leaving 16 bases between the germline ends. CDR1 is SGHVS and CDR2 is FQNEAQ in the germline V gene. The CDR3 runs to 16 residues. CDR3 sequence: CASSLGGHADLYGYTF. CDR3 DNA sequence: TGTGCCAGCAGCTTAGGAGGGCATGCAGACCTCTATGGCTACACCTTC.

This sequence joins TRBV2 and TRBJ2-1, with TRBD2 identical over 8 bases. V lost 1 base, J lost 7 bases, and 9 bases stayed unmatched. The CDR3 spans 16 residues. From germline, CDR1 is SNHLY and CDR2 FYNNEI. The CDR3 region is CASSEGLARLRNEQFF. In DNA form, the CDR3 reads TGTGCCAGCAGTGAAGGACTAGCGCGACTCAGAAATGAGCAGTTCTTC.

Written as DNA, the CDR3 is TGTGCCAGCACCAGGGGGGACAGGGTCTACGAGCAGTACTTC. Its protein is CASTRGDRVYEQYF. This chain links TRBV27 with TRBJ2-7; 9 bases are a match to TRBD1. Germline CDR1 is MNHEY and CDR2 is SMNVEV (reference sequence). CDR3 length: 14 residues. Trimming removed 7 bases from V and 3 bases from J; junction bases left unmatched: 7.

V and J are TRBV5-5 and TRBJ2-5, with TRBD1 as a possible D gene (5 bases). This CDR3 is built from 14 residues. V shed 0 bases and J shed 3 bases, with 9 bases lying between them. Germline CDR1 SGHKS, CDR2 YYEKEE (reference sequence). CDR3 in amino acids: CASSLDRTKETQYF. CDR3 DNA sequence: TGTGCCAGCAGCTTGGACAGGACGAAAGAGACCCAGTACTTC.

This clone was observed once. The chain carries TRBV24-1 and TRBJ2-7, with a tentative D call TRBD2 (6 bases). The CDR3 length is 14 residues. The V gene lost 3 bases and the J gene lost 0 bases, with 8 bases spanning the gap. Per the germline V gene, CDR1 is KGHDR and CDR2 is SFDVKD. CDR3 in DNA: TGTGCCACCAGTGATGGAGGGACCTCCTACGAGCAGTACTTC. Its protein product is CATSDGGTSYEQYF.